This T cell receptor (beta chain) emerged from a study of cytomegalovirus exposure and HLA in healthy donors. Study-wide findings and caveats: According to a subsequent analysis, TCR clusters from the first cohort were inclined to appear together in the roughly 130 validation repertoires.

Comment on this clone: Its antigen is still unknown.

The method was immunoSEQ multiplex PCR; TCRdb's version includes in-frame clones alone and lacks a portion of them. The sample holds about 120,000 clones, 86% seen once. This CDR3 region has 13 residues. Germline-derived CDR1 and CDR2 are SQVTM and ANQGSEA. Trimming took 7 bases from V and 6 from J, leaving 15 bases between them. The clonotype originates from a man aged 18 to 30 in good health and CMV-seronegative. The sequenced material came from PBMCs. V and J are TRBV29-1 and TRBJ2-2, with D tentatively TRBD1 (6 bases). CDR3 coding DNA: TGCAGCGCTAAGAACAGGGTCTCCGGGGAGCTGTTTTTT. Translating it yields CSAKNRVSGELFF.